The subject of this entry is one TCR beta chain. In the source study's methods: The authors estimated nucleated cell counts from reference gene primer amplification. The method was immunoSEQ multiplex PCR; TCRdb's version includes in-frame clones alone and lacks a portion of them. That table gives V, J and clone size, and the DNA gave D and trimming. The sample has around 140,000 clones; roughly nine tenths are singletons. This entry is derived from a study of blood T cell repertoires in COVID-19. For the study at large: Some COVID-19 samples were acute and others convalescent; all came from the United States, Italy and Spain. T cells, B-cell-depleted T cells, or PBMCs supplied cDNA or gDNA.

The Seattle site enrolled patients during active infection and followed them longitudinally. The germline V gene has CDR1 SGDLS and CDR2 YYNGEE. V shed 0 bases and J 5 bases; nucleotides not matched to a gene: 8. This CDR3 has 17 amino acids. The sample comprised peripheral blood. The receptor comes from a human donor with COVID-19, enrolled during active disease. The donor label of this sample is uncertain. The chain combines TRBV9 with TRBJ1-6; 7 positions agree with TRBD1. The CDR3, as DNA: TGTGCCAGCAGCGTAGGTGGCGGCAGGGGGAATAATTCACCCCTCCACTTT. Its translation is CASSVGGGRGNNSPLHF.